This TCR beta chain derives from a study of Graves' ophthalmopathy and Graves' hyperthyroidism. Trimming shortened V by 0 bases and J by 12 bases, and 9 bases separated the two germline ends. The CDR3 has 12 residues. CDR1 is GTSNPN and CDR2 is SVGIG in the germline V gene (reference sequence). RNA transcripts provided the template for amplifying TCR beta CDR3 regions. An opening RT-PCR round employed HTBI primers and preceded a second-round multiplex PCR. TCRdb analysed the multiplex PCR reads with MiXCR anew, one entry per CDR3 protein. This table holds hundreds of thousands of distinct CDR3 sequences, 22% found once.

What was sequenced was peripheral blood. The V gene is TRBV30, the J gene TRBJ1-6; D gene ambiguous. The origin of this receptor is a woman in her late teens or twenties with stable Graves' hyperthyroidism. Some clones in this sample may be carry-over from other donors' samples. For the CDR3, the DNA is TGTGCCTGGAGTGTACCCGGCGGACCCCTCCACTTT. Translation gives CAWSVPGGPLHF.